One sample yielded the 11 T cell receptor beta chains listed below, sequenced in a study of beta chain features in type 1 diabetes. Broader study findings: Moderate yet significant TCRB CDR3 shortening was seen in Type 1 diabetes patients in all four CD4+ subsets.

What was sequenced were expressed TCRB transcripts, since all of the isolated RNA had been reverse transcribed. Data came from immunoSEQ multiplex PCR; TCRdb stores just in-frame clones and leaves some out. The table has 250,000 to 300,000 clones, 13% to 15% seen once. No antigen is known for these receptors. The sample taken for sequencing was naive CD4+ T cells from blood. The receptors derive from a man under 40 with type 1 diabetes.

The chain couples TRBV5-6 to TRBJ2-1, with D unresolved. V was clipped by 1 base and J by 7 bases, with 6 bases between them. The CDR3 covers 12 residues. Germline CDR1 is SGHDT and CDR2 is YYEEEE. The CDR3 reads CASSLPGNEQFF. CDR3 nucleotide sequence: TGTGCCAGCAGCTTGCCCGGGAATGAGCAGTTCTTC.

The chain combines TRBV27 with TRBJ2-5; 8 bases agree with TRBD2. V gave up 6 bases and J gave up 4 bases; unmatched junction bases: 7. This CDR3 is built from 14 residues. CDR1 and CDR2 (germline): MNHEY, SMNVEV (reference sequence). The CDR3 coding sequence is TGTGCCAGCAGCCGCCCGGGACTAGGAGAGACCCAGTACTTC. It specifies CASSRPGLGETQYF.

The rearrangement joins TRBV7-6 to TRBJ1-2; a weak D match, TRBD1 (5 bases). This CDR3 contains 13 residues. V gave up 4 bases and J gave up 6 bases, with 12 bases separating them. Germline V gene sequence: CDR1 SGHVS, CDR2 FNYEAQ. The CDR3 DNA follows: TGTGCCAGCAGCTCAAGGGGCTGGGATGGCTACACCTTC. It translates to CASSSRGWDGYTF.

This clone was picked up a small number of times. The chain couples TRBV28 to TRBJ2-1; D gene ambiguous. Trimming removed 7 bases at V and 9 bases at J, with 19 bases between. The germline gives CDR1 MDHEN, CDR2 SYDVKM. The length of the CDR3 is 14 residues. CDR3 protein: CASIQAPYVSEQFF. The CDR3, as DNA: TGTGCCAGCATCCAAGCCCCCTACGTGAGTGAGCAGTTCTTC. The full variable domain, rest sourced from reference TRBV28 and TRBJ2-1, is DVKVTQSSRYLVKRTGEKVFLECVQDMDHENMFWYRQDPGLGLRLIYFSYDVKMKEKGDIPEGYSVSREKKERFSLILESASTNQTSMYLCASIQAPYVSEQFFGPGTRLTVL.

The chain links TRBV9 to TRBJ2-1, with 11 nucleotides matching TRBD1. This CDR3 spans 16 amino acids. J was trimmed by 9 bases and V by 1 base; bases with no gene match: 9. Germline CDR1 is SGDLS and CDR2 is YYNGEE. CDR3 DNA: TGTGCCAGCAGCGTAAGGGGGACAGGGGGGACAAGTGAGCAGTTCTTC. Amino acid sequence: CASSVRGTGGTSEQFF.

This clone was counted only a few times. V and J are TRBV18 and TRBJ2-6, with D perhaps TRBD2 (5 bases). The CDR3 runs 14 residues. From germline, CDR1 is KGHSH and CDR2 LQKENI. Between the trimmed V and J ends, which lost 4 bases and 4 bases, there was a span of 8 bases. The CDR3 DNA sequence: TGTGCCAGCTCACTCGGGGTCGGGGCCAACGTCCTGACTTTC. Protein product: CASSLGVGANVLTF.

A few counts support this clone. The chain is built from TRBV28 and TRBJ2-7; the D is unclear. Germline CDR1 and CDR2: MDHEN and SYDVKM. The CDR3 consists of 13 residues. Trimming removed 3 bases at V and 5 bases at J, with 11 bases between. In nucleotides, the CDR3 is TGTGCCAGCAGTTTGGGCAGGCTTAACGAGCAGTACTTC. The encoded protein is CASSLGRLNEQYF.

This clone was detected only a few times. The genes are TRBV19 and TRBJ2-1; the D gene is possibly TRBD1 (6 bases). The CDR3 loop spans 13 amino acids. Between the trimmed V and J ends, which lost 9 bases and 8 bases, there was a span of 17 bases. Germline V gene sequence: CDR1 LNHDA, CDR2 SQIVND (reference sequence). The CDR3, as DNA: TGTGCCAGCAGGACAGACGCAGCGGATGAGCAGTTCTTC. Its translation is CASRTDAADEQFF.

This clone was counted a few times. The rearrangement links TRBV18 to TRBJ2-3; possibly TRBD2 for D (5 bases). Looked up from germline, CDR1 is KGHSH and CDR2 is LQKENI. The CDR3 covers 13 residues. Trimming cost V 6 bases and J 6 bases, with 13 bases left between them. CDR3 in DNA: TGTGCCAGCTCCCCGGGATTCGGCGATACGCAGTATTTT. Translated, it gives CASSPGFGDTQYF.

V and J are TRBV7-9 and TRBJ2-7; D gene ambiguous. CDR1 SEHNR and CDR2 FQNEAQ come from the germline V gene (reference sequence). This CDR3 is built from 11 residues. Trimming removed 3 bases at V and 6 bases at J, with 6 bases between. The CDR3: CASSFLAEQYF. CDR3 bases: TGTGCCAGCAGCTTTTTGGCCGAGCAGTACTTC.

This clone was counted between two and nine times. The chain couples TRBV4-2 to TRBJ2-2; 7 bases align to TRBD2. Germline CDR1 LGHNA, CDR2 YNFKEQ. The J segment lost 6 bases and the V segment lost 4 bases, leaving 5 bases of the junction unmatched. This CDR3 is 14 amino acids long. The CDR3 nucleotides read TGTGCCAGCAGCCTGGGGGGGGACCCCGGGGAGCTGTTTTTT. This translates into CASSLGGDPGELFF.